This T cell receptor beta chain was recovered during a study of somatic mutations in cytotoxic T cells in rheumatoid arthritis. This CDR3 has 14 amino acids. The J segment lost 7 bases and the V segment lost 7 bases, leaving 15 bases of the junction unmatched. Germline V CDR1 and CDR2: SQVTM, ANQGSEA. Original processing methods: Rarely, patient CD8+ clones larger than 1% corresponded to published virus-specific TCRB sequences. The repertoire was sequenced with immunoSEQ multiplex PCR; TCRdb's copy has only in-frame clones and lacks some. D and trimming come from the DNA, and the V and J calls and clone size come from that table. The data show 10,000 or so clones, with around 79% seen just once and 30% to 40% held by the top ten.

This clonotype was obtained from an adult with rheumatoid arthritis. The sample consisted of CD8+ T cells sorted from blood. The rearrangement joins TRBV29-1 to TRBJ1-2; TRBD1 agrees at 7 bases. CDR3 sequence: CSAETGSVLGGYTF. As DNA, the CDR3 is TGCAGCGCCGAGACAGGGTCGGTTTTGGGTGGCTACACCTTC.